The present T cell receptor beta chain was sequenced within a study of lymphopenia after photon versus proton radiotherapy. Findings of the study overall: Relative stability marked proton patients; photon patients lost diversity and naive cells. A bigger post-nadir fall in TCR diversity correlated inversely with survival time in deceased patients. Post-nadir diversity loss with photons came from oligoclonal expansion, particularly CD8+ Temra cells.

Trimming removed 2 bases from V and 4 bases from J, with 11 bases in between. The CDR3 totals 13 residues. CDR1 GTSNPN and CDR2 SVGIG come from the germline V gene (reference sequence). The method was immunoSEQ multiplex PCR; TCRdb's version includes in-frame clones alone and lacks a portion of them. The profile shows 25,000 to 30,000 clones, about four fifths of them singletons. In its sample, this clone was seen once. What it recognizes is unknown. J is TRBJ2-5 and V is TRBV30; D not certain. This TCR was recovered from a man between 50 and 59 years old with gastric cancer. Specimen: peripheral blood, collected from a patient treated with photon-based radiotherapy. CDR3 protein: CAWSLNGRETQYF. The CDR3 DNA sequence: TGTGCCTGGAGTCTCAACGGGCGAGAGACCCAGTACTTC.